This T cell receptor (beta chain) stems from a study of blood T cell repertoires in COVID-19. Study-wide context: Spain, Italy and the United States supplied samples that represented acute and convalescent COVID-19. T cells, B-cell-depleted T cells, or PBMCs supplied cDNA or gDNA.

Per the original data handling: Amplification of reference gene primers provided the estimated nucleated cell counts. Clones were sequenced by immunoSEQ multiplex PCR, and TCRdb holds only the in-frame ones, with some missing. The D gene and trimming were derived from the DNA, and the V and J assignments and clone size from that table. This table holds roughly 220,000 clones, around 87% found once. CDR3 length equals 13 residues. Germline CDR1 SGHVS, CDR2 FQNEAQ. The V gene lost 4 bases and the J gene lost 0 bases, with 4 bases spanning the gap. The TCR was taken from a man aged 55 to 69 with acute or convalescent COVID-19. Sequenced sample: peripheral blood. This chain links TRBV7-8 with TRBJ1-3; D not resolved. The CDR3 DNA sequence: TGTGCCAGCAGCTCCCGCTCTGGAAACACCATATATTTT. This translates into CASSSRSGNTIYF. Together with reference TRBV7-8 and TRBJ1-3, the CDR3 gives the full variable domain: GAGVSQSPRYKVAKRGQDVALRCDPISGHVSLFWYQQALGQGPEFLTYFQNEAQLDKSGLPSDRFFAERPEGSVSTLKIQRTQQEDSAVYLCASSSRSGNTIYFGEGSWLTVV.